This T cell receptor beta chain comes out of a study of neurological immune-mediated disorders. Turning to the study itself: In a group of roughly 34 multiple sclerosis patients, roughly 30 had the relapsing-remitting type and 3 had the secondary progressive type. Study-level findings and limits: CDR3 amino acid sequences found in expanded clones were never shared across subjects, suggesting private repertoires in all groups.

TCRdb fed the 5' RACE reads into MiXCR, producing one record per CDR3 protein. The repertoire includes 60,000 to 70,000 distinct CDR3 sequences, around 5.1% of them detected once, and roughly 5.7% sits in the top ten. The CDR3 is made up of 16 amino acids. V gave up 3 bases and J gave up 0 bases; unmatched junction bases: 5. Germline V gives CDR1 SGHVS, CDR2 FQNEAQ. This clonotype was detected ten times or more. Its antigen is currently unknown. This clonotype originated in a human donor with multiple sclerosis. The donor label of this sample is uncertain. The gene calls are TRBV7-8 and TRBJ1-3; TRBD1 aligns across 7 bases. Sequenced sample: PBMCs. CDR3 amino acids: CASSFDRANSGNTIYF. In DNA form, the CDR3 reads TGTGCCAGCAGCTTCGACAGGGCAAACTCTGGAAACACCATATATTTT.